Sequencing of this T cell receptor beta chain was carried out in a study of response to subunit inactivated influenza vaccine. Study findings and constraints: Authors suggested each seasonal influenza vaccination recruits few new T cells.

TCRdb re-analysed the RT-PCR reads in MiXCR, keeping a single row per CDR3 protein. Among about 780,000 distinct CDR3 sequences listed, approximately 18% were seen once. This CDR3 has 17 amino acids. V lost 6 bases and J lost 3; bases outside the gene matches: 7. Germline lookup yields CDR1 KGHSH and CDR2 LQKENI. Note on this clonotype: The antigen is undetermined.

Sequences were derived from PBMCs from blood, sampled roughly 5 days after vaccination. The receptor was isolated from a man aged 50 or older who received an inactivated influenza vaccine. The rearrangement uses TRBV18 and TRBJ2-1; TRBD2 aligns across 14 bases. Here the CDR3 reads CASSPGLAGVLYNEQFF. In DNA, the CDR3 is TGTGCCAGCTCCCCGGGACTAGCGGGAGTACTCTACAATGAGCAGTTCTTC.